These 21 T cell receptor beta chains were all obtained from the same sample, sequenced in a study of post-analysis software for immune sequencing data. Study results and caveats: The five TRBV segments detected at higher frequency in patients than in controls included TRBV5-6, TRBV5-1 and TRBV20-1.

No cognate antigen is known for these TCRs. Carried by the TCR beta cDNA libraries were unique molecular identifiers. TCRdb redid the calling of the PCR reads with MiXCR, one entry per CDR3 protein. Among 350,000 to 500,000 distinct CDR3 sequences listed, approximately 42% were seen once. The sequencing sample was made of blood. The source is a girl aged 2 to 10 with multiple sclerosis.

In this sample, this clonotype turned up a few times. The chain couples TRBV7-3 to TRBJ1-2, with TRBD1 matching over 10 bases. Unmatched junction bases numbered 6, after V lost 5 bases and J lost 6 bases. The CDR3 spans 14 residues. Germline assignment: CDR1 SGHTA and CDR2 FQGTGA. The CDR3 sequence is CASSIRGTGDGYTF. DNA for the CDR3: TGTGCCAGCAGCATCCGGGGGACAGGGGATGGCTACACCTTC.

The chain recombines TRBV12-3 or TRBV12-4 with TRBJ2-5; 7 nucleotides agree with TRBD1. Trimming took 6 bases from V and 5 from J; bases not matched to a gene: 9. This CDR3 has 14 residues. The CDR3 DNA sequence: TGTGCCAGCAGCTTCACAGGGGCGAGGGAGACCCAGTACTTC. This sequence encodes CASSFTGARETQYF.

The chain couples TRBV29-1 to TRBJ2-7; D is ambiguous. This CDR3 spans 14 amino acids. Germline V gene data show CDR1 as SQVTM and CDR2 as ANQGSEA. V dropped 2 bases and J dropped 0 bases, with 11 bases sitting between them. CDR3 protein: CSVEPVGNSYEQYF. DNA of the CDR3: TGCAGCGTTGAACCCGTTGGGAACTCCTACGAGCAGTACTTC.

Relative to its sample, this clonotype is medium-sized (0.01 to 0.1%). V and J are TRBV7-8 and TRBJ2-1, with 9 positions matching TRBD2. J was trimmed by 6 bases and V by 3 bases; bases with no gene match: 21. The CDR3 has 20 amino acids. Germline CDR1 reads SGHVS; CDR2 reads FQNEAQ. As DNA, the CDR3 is TGTGCCAGCAGCTTCCGTGGGACTAGCTCCGAGCGCCCATCCGTCAATGAGCAGTTCTTC. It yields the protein CASSFRGTSSERPSVNEQFF. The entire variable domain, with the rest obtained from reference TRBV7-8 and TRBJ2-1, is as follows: GAGVSQSPRYKVAKRGQDVALRCDPISGHVSLFWYQQALGQGPEFLTYFQNEAQLDKSGLPSDRFFAERPEGSVSTLKIQRTQQEDSAVYLCASSFRGTSSERPSVNEQFFGPGTRLTVL.

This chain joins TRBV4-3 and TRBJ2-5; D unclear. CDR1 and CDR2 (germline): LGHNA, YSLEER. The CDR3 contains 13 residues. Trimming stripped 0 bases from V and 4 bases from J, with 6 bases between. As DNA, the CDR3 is TGCGCCAGCAGCCAAGATTGGGGAGAGACCCAGTACTTC. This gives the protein CASSQDWGETQYF.

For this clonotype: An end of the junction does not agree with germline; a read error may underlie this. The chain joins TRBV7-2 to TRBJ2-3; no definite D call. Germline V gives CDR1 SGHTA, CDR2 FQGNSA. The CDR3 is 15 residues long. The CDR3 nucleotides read TGTGCCGGCAGCTTAGATTACAGTAGCACAGATACGCAGTATTTT. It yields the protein CAGSLDYSSTDTQYF.

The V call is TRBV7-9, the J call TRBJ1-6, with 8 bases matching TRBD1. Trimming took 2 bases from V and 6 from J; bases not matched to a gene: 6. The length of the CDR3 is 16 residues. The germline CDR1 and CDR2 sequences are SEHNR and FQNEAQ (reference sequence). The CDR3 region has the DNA TGTGCCAGCAGCTTACATAGGACAGGGTTTAATTCACCCCTCCACTTT. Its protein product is CASSLHRTGFNSPLHF.

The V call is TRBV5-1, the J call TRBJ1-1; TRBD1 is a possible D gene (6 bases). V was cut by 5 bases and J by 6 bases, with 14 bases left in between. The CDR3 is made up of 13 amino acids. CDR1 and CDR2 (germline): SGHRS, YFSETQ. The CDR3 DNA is TGCGCCAGCAGTAAAGGGGGGCCGGCTGAAGCTTTCTTT. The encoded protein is CASSKGGPAEAFF.

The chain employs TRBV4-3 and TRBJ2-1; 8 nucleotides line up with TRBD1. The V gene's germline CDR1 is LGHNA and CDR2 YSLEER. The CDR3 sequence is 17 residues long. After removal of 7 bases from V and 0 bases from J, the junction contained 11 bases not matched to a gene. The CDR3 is CASTKRTGQSSYNEQFF. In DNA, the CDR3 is TGCGCCAGCACCAAAAGGACAGGGCAGAGCTCCTACAATGAGCAGTTCTTC.

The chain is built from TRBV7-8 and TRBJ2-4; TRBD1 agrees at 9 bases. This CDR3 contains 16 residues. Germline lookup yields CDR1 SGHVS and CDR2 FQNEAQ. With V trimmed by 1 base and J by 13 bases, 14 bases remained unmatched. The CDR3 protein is CASSLVAGTGLVEQYF. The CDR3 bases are TGTGCCAGCAGCTTAGTTGCCGGGACAGGGCTAGTGGAGCAGTACTTC.

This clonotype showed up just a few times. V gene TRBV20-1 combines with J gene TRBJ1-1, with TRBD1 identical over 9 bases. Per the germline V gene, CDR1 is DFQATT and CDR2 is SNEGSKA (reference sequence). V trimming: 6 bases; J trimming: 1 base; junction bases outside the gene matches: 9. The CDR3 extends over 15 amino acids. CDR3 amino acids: CSAQRHRGQNTEAFF. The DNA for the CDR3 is TGCAGTGCCCAACGACACAGGGGGCAGAACACTGAAGCTTTCTTT.

This CDR3 reads CASSLGGLAGYYEQYF. The CDR3 region has the DNA TGTGCCAGCAGCTTGGGCGGACTAGCGGGGTACTACGAGCAGTACTTC. The genes are TRBV7-2 and TRBJ2-7; TRBD2 matches 12 bases. V shed 3 bases, J shed 3 bases, and the junction held 6 bases outside the gene matches. The V gene's germline CDR1 is SGHTA and CDR2 FQGNSA. The CDR3 consists of 16 residues.

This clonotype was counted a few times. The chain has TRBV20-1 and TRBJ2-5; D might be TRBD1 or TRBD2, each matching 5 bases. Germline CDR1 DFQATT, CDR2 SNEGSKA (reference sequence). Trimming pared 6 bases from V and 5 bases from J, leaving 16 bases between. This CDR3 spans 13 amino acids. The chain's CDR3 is CSAPGPARETQYF. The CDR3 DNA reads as TGCAGTGCGCCGGGACCAGCTAGGGAGACCCAGTACTTC.

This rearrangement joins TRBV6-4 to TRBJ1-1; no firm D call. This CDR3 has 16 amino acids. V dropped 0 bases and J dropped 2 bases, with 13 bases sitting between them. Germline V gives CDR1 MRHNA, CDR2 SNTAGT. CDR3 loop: CASSDSSTQTNTEAFF. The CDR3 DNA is TGTGCCAGCAGTGACTCATCCACTCAGACAAACACTGAAGCTTTCTTT.

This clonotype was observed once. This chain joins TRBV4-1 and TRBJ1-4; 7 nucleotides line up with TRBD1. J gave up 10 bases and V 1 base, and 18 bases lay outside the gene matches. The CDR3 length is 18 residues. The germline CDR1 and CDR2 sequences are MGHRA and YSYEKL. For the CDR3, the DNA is TGCGCCAGCAGCCAAGGAGTGACAGGGAGAGGCCCCCAAGGAAAACTGTTTTTT. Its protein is CASSQGVTGRGPQGKLFF.

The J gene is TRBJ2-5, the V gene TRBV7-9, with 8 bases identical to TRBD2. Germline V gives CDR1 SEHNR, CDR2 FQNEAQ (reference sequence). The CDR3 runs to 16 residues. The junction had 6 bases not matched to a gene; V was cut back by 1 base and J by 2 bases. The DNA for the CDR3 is TGTGCCAGCAGCTTAGGAACTAGCGGCGCTCAAGAGACCCAGTACTTC. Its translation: CASSLGTSGAQETQYF.

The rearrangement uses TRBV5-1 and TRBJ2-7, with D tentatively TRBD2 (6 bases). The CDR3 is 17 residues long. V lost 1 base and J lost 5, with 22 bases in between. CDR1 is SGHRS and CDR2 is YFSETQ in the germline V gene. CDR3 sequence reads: CASSLLGGERHGDEQYF. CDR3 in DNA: TGCGCCAGCAGCTTGTTGGGCGGGGAAAGGCATGGGGACGAGCAGTACTTC.

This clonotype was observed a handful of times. CDR3 DNA: TGTGCCACCAGTTCTAGCTATGGCTACACCTTC. Residues: CATSSSYGYTF. The chain uses TRBV24-1 and TRBJ1-2; D remains unclear. This CDR3 has 11 amino acids. CDR1 and CDR2 (germline): KGHDR, SFDVKD. Trimming stripped 6 bases from V and 4 bases from J, with 5 bases between.

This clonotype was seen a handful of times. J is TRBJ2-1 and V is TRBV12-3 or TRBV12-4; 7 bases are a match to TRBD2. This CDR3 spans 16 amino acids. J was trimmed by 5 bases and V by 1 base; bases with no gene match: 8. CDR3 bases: TGTGCCAGCAGTTTAGGTGGGAGGGCCGTCAACAATGAGCAGTTCTTC. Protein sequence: CASSLGGRAVNNEQFF.

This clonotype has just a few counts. This CDR3 is CASRNRGATDTQYF. The CDR3, as DNA: TGTGCCAGCAGAAACAGGGGAGCAACAGATACGCAGTATTTT. The V gene is TRBV3-1, the J gene TRBJ2-3, with 7 bases fitting TRBD1. The CDR3 spans 14 residues. Germline V gene data show CDR1 as LGHDT and CDR2 as YNNKEL (reference sequence). The J segment lost 3 bases and the V segment lost 6 bases, leaving 6 bases of the junction unmatched.

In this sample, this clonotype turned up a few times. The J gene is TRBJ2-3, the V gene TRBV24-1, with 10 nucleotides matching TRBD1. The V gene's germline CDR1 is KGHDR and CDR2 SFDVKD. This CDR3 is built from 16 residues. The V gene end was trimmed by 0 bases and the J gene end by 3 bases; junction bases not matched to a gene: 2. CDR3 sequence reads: CATSDLRQGATDTQYF. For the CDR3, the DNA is TGTGCCACCAGTGATTTGCGACAGGGGGCAACAGATACGCAGTATTTT.